Listed below are T cell receptor beta chains from one sample, sequenced in a study of type 1 and type 2 diabetes patients. TCRdb re-called the multiplex PCR reads through MiXCR, storing one row per CDR3 protein. The sample contains 250,000 or so distinct CDR3 sequences, 47% of which appear only once. The specimen was peripheral blood mononuclear cells (PBMCs). Every receptor here comes from a man aged 18 to 29 with type 2 diabetes. Both conserved end residues are part of each CDR3.

TRBJ1-1 | TRBV14 | CASSQERQLNTEAFF
TRBJ2-1 | TRBV15 | CATSISSVGNEQFF
TRBJ1-1 | TRBV10-2 | CASSESGDLNTEAFF
TRBJ1-4 | TRBV7-2 | CASSLSTSTNKKLFF
TRBJ2-7 | TRBV4-3 | CASSRGRGAYEQYF
TRBJ2-3 | TRBV14 | CASSQGGAGGADTQYF
TRBJ1-6 | TRBV19 | CASSITGVKSPLHF
TRBJ2-7 | TRBV10-2 | CTSRDGQGAPYEQYF
TRBJ1-1 | TRBV28 | CASSRTVKGQAFF
TRBJ2-7 | TRBV29-1 | CSVAVYSYEQYF